This T cell receptor beta chain was recovered during a study of cytomegalovirus exposure and HLA in healthy donors. Study conclusions and caveats: Most TCR sequences were rare, but some public TCRs occurred in many donors.

Germline lookup yields CDR1 GTSNPN and CDR2 SVGIG (reference sequence). The CDR3 has 14 residues. V was pared by 1 base and J by 7 bases, with 13 bases between. With regard to this clone: Its specificity is unknown.

Sequenced by immunoSEQ multiplex PCR; TCRdb stores in-frame clones only, minus some. Altogether about 49,000 clones are present, roughly nine tenths being singletons, with the ten largest covering 1.4%. The sequencing sample was made of PBMCs. The sequence derives from a man aged 18 to 29 in good health and CMV-seronegative. The gene calls are TRBV30 and TRBJ1-4; the D is unclear. CDR3 DNA sequence: TGTGCCTGGAGTGATTTGGAGGGCGGTGAAAAACTGTTTTTT. This encodes CAWSDLEGGEKLFF.